The rows below give T cell receptor beta chains drawn from one sample of a study of neurological immune-mediated disorders. TCRdb re-called the 5' RACE reads through MiXCR, storing one row per CDR3 protein. This table has around 38,000 distinct CDR3 sequences, more than 14% appearing once. The material sequenced was CD4+ T cells from blood. The origin of the receptors is a woman aged 60-70 years with HTLV-1-associated myelopathy (HAM/TSP). Both conserved end residues are part of each CDR3. D genes are given only for firm matches. Some rows have no size entry. The others give once, few or many, or a class for an expanded clone.

D gene: -; clone size: -; V gene: TRBV29-1; J gene: TRBJ2-6; CDR3 protein: CSVEDRRSGANVLTF; CDR3 DNA: TGCAGCGTTGAAGATCGGCGCTCTGGGGCCAACGTCCTGACTTTC
D gene: TRBD1; clone size: many; V gene: TRBV5-1; J gene: TRBJ1-1; CDR3 protein: CASSYRGNTEAFF; CDR3 DNA: TGCGCCAGCAGCTACAGGGGGAACACTGAAGCTTTCTTT
D gene: -; clone size: -; V gene: TRBV20-1; J gene: TRBJ2-3; CDR3 protein: CSAQPSARTDTQYF; CDR3 DNA: TGCAGTGCCCAGCCCAGCGCCCGCACAGATACGCAGTATTTT
D gene: TRBD1; clone size: -; V gene: TRBV18; J gene: TRBJ2-1; CDR3 protein: CASSTGYNEQFF; CDR3 DNA: TGTGCCAGCTCGACAGGGTACAATGAGCAGTTCTTC
D gene: -; clone size: many; V gene: TRBV5-6; J gene: TRBJ1-3; CDR3 protein: CASSLWWTDFGNTIYF; CDR3 DNA: TGTGCCAGCAGCTTGTGGTGGACGGACTTTGGAAACACCATATATTTT
D gene: -; clone size: many; V gene: TRBV18; J gene: TRBJ1-2; CDR3 protein: CASSSQNGGYTF; CDR3 DNA: TGTGCCAGCTCATCACAGAACGGCGGCTACACCTTC
D gene: -; clone size: many; V gene: TRBV20-1; J gene: TRBJ2-5; CDR3 protein: CSAFSGVGETQYF; CDR3 DNA: TGCAGTGCTTTTTCCGGGGTGGGAGAGACCCAGTACTTC
D gene: -; clone size: -; V gene: TRBV19; J gene: TRBJ1-1; CDR3 protein: CASSQGLSRVNTEAFF; CDR3 DNA: TGTGCCAGTAGTCAGGGCCTCTCGAGAGTGAACACTGAAGCTTTCTTT
D gene: -; clone size: many; V gene: TRBV29-1; J gene: TRBJ1-5; CDR3 protein: CSVEAGGGGPQHF; CDR3 DNA: TGCAGCGTTGAGGCGGGGGGCGGCGGTCCCCAGCATTTT
D gene: -; clone size: many; V gene: TRBV7-8; J gene: TRBJ2-3; CDR3 protein: CASSLGRKLAKFHTDTQYF; CDR3 DNA: TGTGCCAGCAGCTTAGGAAGGAAGCTAGCGAAATTCCACACAGATACGCAGTATTTT
D gene: -; clone size: many; V gene: TRBV7-2; J gene: TRBJ1-3; CDR3 protein: CASSQFLLARGSGNTIYF; CDR3 DNA: TGTGCCAGCAGCCAATTCTTGCTGGCACGGGGCTCTGGAAACACCATATATTTT
D gene: -; clone size: many; V gene: TRBV5-1; J gene: TRBJ1-1; CDR3 protein: CASSLAVGGVNTEAFF; CDR3 DNA: TGCGCCAGCAGCTTGGCAGTCGGAGGTGTGAACACTGAAGCTTTCTTT
D gene: -; clone size: many; V gene: TRBV5-1; J gene: TRBJ2-3; CDR3 protein: CASSLQGRLDVDTQYF; CDR3 DNA: TGCGCCAGCAGCTTGCAAGGCAGGTTGGACGTTGATACGCAGTATTTT
D gene: TRBD1; clone size: -; V gene: TRBV5-1; J gene: TRBJ1-2; CDR3 protein: CASSSSTGRGYTF; CDR3 DNA: TGCGCCAGCAGCTCCTCGACAGGGAGAGGCTACACCTTC
D gene: TRBD2; clone size: many; V gene: TRBV7-2; J gene: TRBJ2-3; CDR3 protein: CASSSAGSGGAGDTQYF; CDR3 DNA: TGTGCCAGCAGTTCCGCCGGAAGCGGGGGGGCCGGGGATACGCAGTATTTT
D gene: -; clone size: many; V gene: TRBV5-6; J gene: TRBJ2-5; CDR3 protein: CASNQGGFQETQYF; CDR3 DNA: TGTGCCAGCAATCAGGGGGGATTCCAAGAGACCCAGTACTTC
D gene: -; clone size: many; V gene: TRBV11-2; J gene: TRBJ1-3; CDR3 protein: CASSLTPGRSGNTIYF; CDR3 DNA: TGTGCCAGCAGCTTGACCCCCGGCAGATCTGGAAACACCATATATTTT
D gene: TRBD2; clone size: -; V gene: TRBV20-1; J gene: TRBJ2-1; CDR3 protein: CSAPRSGRDSNEQFF; CDR3 DNA: TGCAGTGCTCCTCGAAGCGGGAGGGACTCCAATGAGCAGTTCTTC
D gene: -; clone size: many; V gene: TRBV7-9; J gene: TRBJ1-4; CDR3 protein: CASNTQGWGEKLFF; CDR3 DNA: TGTGCCAGCAACACCCAGGGTTGGGGTGAAAAACTGTTTTTT
D gene: TRBD1; clone size: -; V gene: TRBV11-2; J gene: TRBJ2-5; CDR3 protein: CASSRRTGASPQETQYF; CDR3 DNA: TGTGCCAGCAGCCGCCGGACAGGTGCTTCACCGCAAGAGACCCAGTACTTC
D gene: -; clone size: medium-sized; V gene: TRBV4-1; J gene: TRBJ1-3; CDR3 protein: CASSQAQVLSGNTIYF; CDR3 DNA: TGCGCCAGCAGCCAGGCACAGGTCCTCTCTGGAAACACCATATATTTT
D gene: -; clone size: many; V gene: TRBV7-9; J gene: TRBJ2-3; CDR3 protein: CASSLARQVTDTQYF; CDR3 DNA: TGTGCCAGCAGCTTAGCGAGGCAGGTCACAGATACGCAGTATTTT
D gene: -; clone size: many; V gene: TRBV5-1; J gene: TRBJ2-7; CDR3 protein: CASSFSVGVEQYF; CDR3 DNA: TGCGCCAGCAGCTTCTCAGTAGGAGTCGAGCAGTACTTC
D gene: -; clone size: -; V gene: TRBV30; J gene: TRBJ2-5; CDR3 protein: CAWSVKGRETQYF; CDR3 DNA: TGTGCCTGGAGTGTAAAAGGGAGGGAGACCCAGTACTTC
D gene: -; clone size: many; V gene: TRBV6-5; J gene: TRBJ2-1; CDR3 protein: CASSYSIGGTSSYNEQFF; CDR3 DNA: TGTGCCAGCAGTTACTCGATTGGCGGAACGAGCTCCTACAATGAGCAGTTCTTC
D gene: -; clone size: -; V gene: TRBV2; J gene: TRBJ1-5; CDR3 protein: CASAREYSYSNQPQHF; CDR3 DNA: TGTGCCAGTGCAAGGGAGTACAGTTATAGCAATCAGCCCCAGCATTTT
D gene: -; clone size: many; V gene: TRBV20-1; J gene: TRBJ2-5; CDR3 protein: CSARDSAVETQYF; CDR3 DNA: TGCAGTGCTAGAGATTCCGCGGTTGAGACCCAGTACTTC
D gene: TRBD1; clone size: many; V gene: TRBV9; J gene: TRBJ2-7; CDR3 protein: CASSTGQGTEQYF; CDR3 DNA: TGTGCCAGCAGTACCGGACAGGGGACCGAGCAGTACTTC
D gene: TRBD2; clone size: many; V gene: TRBV5-1; J gene: TRBJ2-3; CDR3 protein: CASSSGGGGTDTQYF; CDR3 DNA: TGCGCCAGCAGCTCAGGCGGGGGGGGCACAGATACGCAGTATTTT
D gene: TRBD1; clone size: many; V gene: TRBV3-1; J gene: TRBJ1-3; CDR3 protein: CASSPLLGTGGNTIYF; CDR3 DNA: TGTGCCAGCAGCCCCCTCCTTGGGACAGGAGGAAACACCATATATTTT
D gene: TRBD1; clone size: many; V gene: TRBV11-3; J gene: TRBJ1-3; CDR3 protein: CASSHKVAQGLSGNTIYF; CDR3 DNA: TGTGCCAGCAGCCACAAGGTCGCACAGGGGCTCTCCGGAAACACCATATATTTT
D gene: TRBD1; clone size: many; V gene: TRBV6-5; J gene: TRBJ2-7; CDR3 protein: CASSYAGGRYEQYF; CDR3 DNA: TGTGCCAGCAGTTACGCAGGGGGCCGCTACGAGCAGTACTTC
D gene: -; clone size: -; V gene: TRBV6-2/TRBV6-3; J gene: TRBJ1-1; CDR3 protein: CASSYWTGRAFDTEAFF; CDR3 DNA: TGTGCCAGCAGTTACTGGACGGGACGGGCTTTCGACACTGAAGCTTTCTTT
D gene: -; clone size: many; V gene: TRBV5-6; J gene: TRBJ2-5; CDR3 protein: CASSLEGARYRETQYF; CDR3 DNA: TGTGCCAGCAGCTTGGAAGGGGCCAGGTACCGAGAGACCCAGTACTTC
D gene: -; clone size: many; V gene: TRBV20-1; J gene: TRBJ2-3; CDR3 protein: CSAQRVNGGYTDTQYF; CDR3 DNA: TGCAGTGCCCAGAGGGTTAATGGCGGATACACAGATACGCAGTATTTT
D gene: TRBD1; clone size: many; V gene: TRBV20-1; J gene: TRBJ1-4; CDR3 protein: CSASQGVNEKLFF; CDR3 DNA: TGCAGTGCTAGTCAGGGGGTTAATGAAAAACTGTTTTTT
D gene: -; clone size: many; V gene: TRBV3-1; J gene: TRBJ1-4; CDR3 protein: CASSRSPTALSLNEKLFF; CDR3 DNA: TGTGCCAGCAGCCGATCCCCGACAGCCCTAAGTTTAAATGAAAAACTGTTTTTT
D gene: -; clone size: many; V gene: TRBV12-3/TRBV12-4; J gene: TRBJ2-1; CDR3 protein: CASSDPYNEQFF; CDR3 DNA: TGTGCCAGCAGCGACCCTTACAATGAGCAGTTCTTC
D gene: -; clone size: few; V gene: TRBV25-1; J gene: TRBJ2-1; CDR3 protein: CASSAHLGGYNEQFF; CDR3 DNA: TGTGCCAGCAGTGCCCACCTGGGGGGTTACAATGAGCAGTTCTTC
D gene: TRBD2; clone size: many; V gene: TRBV6-5; J gene: TRBJ2-1; CDR3 protein: CASRDSGGSYNEQFF; CDR3 DNA: TGTGCCAGCAGAGATAGCGGGGGTTCTTACAATGAGCAGTTCTTC
D gene: TRBD2; clone size: many; V gene: TRBV12-5; J gene: TRBJ2-7; CDR3 protein: CASGFGLETYEQYF; CDR3 DNA: TGTGCTAGTGGTTTTGGACTAGAGACCTACGAGCAGTACTTC
D gene: -; clone size: many; V gene: TRBV29-1; J gene: TRBJ2-7; CDR3 protein: CSVDSYEQYF; CDR3 DNA: TGCAGCGTTGACAGCTACGAGCAGTACTTC
D gene: -; clone size: -; V gene: TRBV30; J gene: TRBJ1-1; CDR3 protein: CAWSVRAEAFF; CDR3 DNA: TGTGCCTGGAGTGTACGGGCTGAAGCTTTCTTT
D gene: -; clone size: -; V gene: TRBV20-1; J gene: TRBJ2-1; CDR3 protein: CSARDGGTLENEQFF; CDR3 DNA: TGCAGTGCTAGAGATGGGGGAACGCTTGAAAATGAGCAGTTCTTC
D gene: -; clone size: many; V gene: TRBV4-1; J gene: TRBJ1-5; CDR3 protein: CASSQGKGSRSNQPQHF; CDR3 DNA: TGCGCCAGCAGCCAAGGGAAGGGGTCCCGAAGCAATCAGCCCCAGCATTTT
D gene: TRBD1; clone size: many; V gene: TRBV4-2; J gene: TRBJ1-1; CDR3 protein: CASSRQGPANTEAFF; CDR3 DNA: TGTGCCAGCAGTAGACAGGGGCCGGCGAACACTGAAGCTTTCTTT
D gene: -; clone size: many; V gene: TRBV20-1; J gene: TRBJ2-7; CDR3 protein: CSARWQGRSYEQYF; CDR3 DNA: TGCAGTGCTAGATGGCAGGGGCGGTCCTACGAGCAGTACTTC